These 12 T cell receptor beta chains were sequenced from one sample in a study of monozygotic twins with inflammatory bowel disease (dated by TCRdb to about 2019). Library preparation employed 5' RACE. The run used an Illumina HiSeq 2500. TCRdb reprocessed the reads, reporting each CDR3 protein sequence once and no DNA. The sample's records list 150,000 to 200,000 distinct CDR3 sequences. The biggest ten clones account for around 6.8% of the sample. What was sequenced was blood. These TCRs come from a human donor with ulcerative colitis or Crohn's disease, or a healthy co-twin of an affected twin (not recorded which).

The gene calls are TRBV20-1 and TRBJ2-7; TCRdb's D call, TRBD1, is unchecked because there is no DNA. The length of the CDR3 is 15 residues. Per germline, CDR1 DFQATT and CDR2 SNEGSKA (reference sequence). This CDR3 reads CSARPRTDTIYEQYF.

This chain links TRBV6-1 with TRBJ2-1; the D call from TCRdb, TRBD2, cannot be confirmed without DNA. From germline, CDR1 is MNHNS and CDR2 SASEGT. CDR3 length equals 14 residues. This chain's CDR3 is CASNLAGEDNEQFF.

The V and J genes are TRBV14 and TRBJ2-1. The length of the CDR3 is 13 residues. From germline, CDR1 is SGHDN and CDR2 FVKESK. The CDR3 sequence: CASSQGRRGEQFF.

This chain uses TRBV5-1 with TRBJ1-5. The germline gives CDR1 SGHRS, CDR2 YFSETQ. The CDR3 runs to 15 residues. CDR3: CASSPDGVSNQPQHF.

The rearrangement links TRBV6-1 to TRBJ1-1; the D call of TRBD1 rests on TCRdb alone, since no DNA is present to check it. There are 19 residues in the CDR3. From germline, CDR1 is MNHNS and CDR2 SASEGT. The CDR3 here is CASSHGKTFGADMNTEAFF.

The rearrangement joins TRBV27 to TRBJ2-2; as DNA is missing, the TRBD1 call by TCRdb cannot be tested. Looked up from germline, CDR1 is MNHEY and CDR2 is SMNVEV (reference sequence). The CDR3 extends over 16 amino acids. The CDR3 reads CASSLMGPRGTGELFF.

The rearrangement joins TRBV7-2 to TRBJ1-5; there is no DNA to check the TCRdb D call of TRBD1. The CDR3 runs 15 residues. CDR1 and CDR2 from the germline V gene are SGHTA and FQGNSA. CDR3 sequence: CASSLSRRGDQPQHF.

CDR3 amino acids: CASSPGGVETQYF. The rearrangement joins TRBV12-3 or TRBV12-4 to TRBJ2-5; TCRdb returns TRBD1, unconfirmable since there is no DNA. This CDR3 is built from 13 residues.

The V gene is TRBV20-1, the J gene TRBJ2-7; as DNA is missing, the TRBD1 call by TCRdb cannot be tested. This CDR3 region has 14 residues. Germline lookup yields CDR1 DFQATT and CDR2 SNEGSKA (reference sequence). The CDR3 loop reads CSARGKGGAYEQYF.

The chain has TRBV5-6 and TRBJ1-1; without DNA, the TCRdb call of TRBD1 cannot be checked. The CDR3 runs to 14 residues. Germline values: CDR1 SGHDT, CDR2 YYEEEE. CDR3 residues: CASSLYGGLTEAFF.

The rearrangement uses TRBV7-2 and TRBJ2-7; the TRBD2 assignment by TCRdb is unverifiable without DNA. The length of the CDR3 is 15 residues. The germline gives CDR1 SGHTA, CDR2 FQGNSA. The chain's CDR3 is CASSLALGGDYEQYF.

The gene calls are TRBV30 and TRBJ2-4; with no DNA, the TCRdb D assignment of TRBD1 cannot be verified. Germline CDR1 reads GTSNPN; CDR2 reads SVGIG (reference sequence). The CDR3 loop spans 15 amino acids. The CDR3 here is CAWEEQGGYKNIQYF.